These 19 T cell receptor beta chains were all obtained from the same sample, sequenced in a study of cytomegalovirus exposure and HLA in healthy donors. With 60 Vbeta and 13 Jbeta primers, the PCR was carried out. Only in-frame clones appear in the TCRdb table, and some are missing; sequencing was by immunoSEQ multiplex PCR. The sample yields around 150,000 clones, just under 65% seen once. Specimen: PBMCs. The receptors were sampled from an older woman in good health and CMV-seropositive.

The chain links TRBV5-4 to TRBJ2-5; 7 nucleotides align to TRBD1. Near its end, the DNA agrees better with TRBJ2-7, so the J call may be wrong. Germline CDR1 SGHNT, CDR2 YYREEE (reference sequence). This CDR3 has 15 amino acids. The CDR3 nucleotides read TGTGCCAGCAGCACCGGGACAGCCCTCACCTACGAGCAGTACTTC. Its protein product is CASSTGTALTYEQYF.

This clone was counted between two and nine times. This chain links TRBV4-2 with TRBJ2-4, with 7 nucleotides matching TRBD1. CDR1 is LGHNA, CDR2 YNFKEQ, per germline. This CDR3 comprises 16 residues. The ends lost 7 bases at V and 0 bases at J; junction bases unmatched: 9. CDR3 protein: CASTQRDSLAKNIQYF. CDR3 coding DNA: TGTGCCAGCACCCAGAGGGACAGCTTAGCCAAAAACATTCAGTACTTC.

J is TRBJ1-2 and V is TRBV4-1, with TRBD1 matching 7 bases. This CDR3 comprises 13 residues. J lost 7 bases, V lost 4 bases, and 6 bases had no gene match. The germline V gene encodes CDR1 MGHRA and CDR2 YSYEKL. Written as DNA, the CDR3 is TGCGCCAGCAGCCCCTTGACAGGGATTGGCTACACCTTC. This codes for CASSPLTGIGYTF.

The V call is TRBV4-1, the J call TRBJ2-4, with a weak D call TRBD1 (5 bases). CDR3 length equals 18 residues. The germline V and J ends were trimmed by 1 base and 0 bases, with 16 bases remaining between them. CDR1 is MGHRA, CDR2 YSYEKL, per germline. CDR3: CASSQANLVGLAKNIQYF. The CDR3 coding sequence is TGCGCCAGCAGCCAAGCGAATCTTGTGGGGCTAGCCAAAAACATTCAGTACTTC.

The chain is built from TRBV5-1 and TRBJ1-3; TRBD1 might be the D (5 bases). CDR1 is SGHRS, CDR2 YFSETQ, per germline. V lost 1 base, J lost 4 bases, and 15 bases lay in between. The CDR3 contains 16 residues. CDR3 protein: CASSLRGEYTGNTIYF. The CDR3 DNA follows: TGCGCCAGCAGCTTGAGGGGCGAGTATACGGGAAACACCATATATTTT.

This chain links TRBV7-2 with TRBJ2-5, with D perhaps matching TRBD1 (5 bases). This CDR3 has 16 residues. The germline gives CDR1 SGHTA, CDR2 FQGNSA. V dropped 3 bases and J dropped 0 bases, with 14 bases sitting between them. The CDR3 bases are TGTGCCAGCAGCTTCGGCAGGACAATTGACCAAGAGACCCAGTACTTC. The encoded protein is CASSFGRTIDQETQYF.

This sequence joins TRBV7-8 and TRBJ2-1; D may be TRBD2 (6 bases). V lost 5 bases, J lost 0 bases, and 11 bases lay in between. This CDR3 is built from 15 residues. Germline V lookup: CDR1 SGHVS, CDR2 FQNEAQ. CDR3 residues: CASSPGLTSYNEQFF. In nucleotides, the CDR3 is TGTGCCAGCAGCCCGGGACTCACCTCCTACAATGAGCAGTTCTTC. The entire variable domain, with the rest obtained from reference TRBV7-8 and TRBJ2-1, is as follows: GAGVSQSPRYKVAKRGQDVALRCDPISGHVSLFWYQQALGQGPEFLTYFQNEAQLDKSGLPSDRFFAERPEGSVSTLKIQRTQQEDSAVYLCASSPGLTSYNEQFFGPGTRLTVL.

This chain joins TRBV7-3 and TRBJ2-7; TRBD2 aligns across 14 bases. The V gene's germline CDR1 is SGHTA and CDR2 FQGTGA. V shed 5 bases and J 5 bases; nucleotides not matched to a gene: 5. CDR3 length equals 15 residues. Written as DNA, the CDR3 is TGTGCCAGCAGCGAGGGGACTAGCGGGAGAGACGAGCAGTACTTC. Protein: CASSEGTSGRDEQYF.

This clone is a singleton in its sample. An end of the junction does not agree with germline; a read error may underlie this. The chain has TRBV29-1 and TRBJ1-2; 8 nucleotides agree with TRBD1. From germline, CDR1 is SQVTM and CDR2 ANQGSEA. This CDR3 has 11 residues. CDR3 sequence (DNA): TGCAGCGTTGAAGAGAGGGGACAGGCGGCCTTC. It is translated as CSVEERGQAAF.

This clone was seen only a few times. This chain links TRBV6-1 with TRBJ2-1; perhaps TRBD2 as D (6 bases). From germline, CDR1 is MNHNS and CDR2 SASEGT. The CDR3 contains 14 residues. Trimming left V 6 bases short and J 4 bases short, with 13 bases between. CDR3: CASSPGDWYNEQFF. As DNA, the CDR3 is TGTGCCAGCAGCCCCGGGGACTGGTACAATGAGCAGTTCTTC.

This chain uses TRBV6-1 with TRBJ1-1; D gene unclear. The CDR3 has 10 residues. V was shortened by 5 bases and J by 8 bases, with 6 bases between the two germline ends. CDR1 and CDR2 (germline): MNHNS, SASEGT. The CDR3 region has the DNA TGTGCCAGCAGTTATTTAGAAGCTTTCTTT. It translates to CASSYLEAFF.

The chain is built from TRBV14 and TRBJ2-3; D remains ambiguous. Trimming cost V 5 bases and J 0 bases, with 3 bases left between them. The CDR3 runs to 12 residues. Germline V CDR1 and CDR2: SGHDN, FVKESK. This CDR3 reads CASSSSTDTQYF. As DNA, the CDR3 is TGTGCCAGCAGCTCGAGCACAGATACGCAGTATTTT.

The chain is built from TRBV5-8 and TRBJ1-3; tentatively, D is TRBD1 (5 bases). CDR1 is SGHTS, CDR2 YDEGEE, per germline. CDR3 length equals 15 residues. V was cut by 2 bases and J by 4 bases, with 13 bases left in between. The CDR3 DNA sequence: TGTGCCAGCAGCTTTTACAGGACGCCAGGAAACACCATATATTTT. This sequence encodes CASSFYRTPGNTIYF.

CDR3 nucleotides: TGTGCCAGCACCGACAGGGGTGAAACTGAAGCTTTCTTT. Protein: CASTDRGETEAFF. This rearrangement joins TRBV6-6 to TRBJ1-1, with 8 bases that match TRBD1. CDR3 length: 13 amino acids. The V and J ends lost 7 bases and 5 bases, in that order; junction bases with no gene match: 6. Per germline, CDR1 MNHNY and CDR2 SVGAGI (reference sequence).

The rearrangement links TRBV25-1 to TRBJ1-1; possibly TRBD1 for D (5 bases). The V and J ends lost 5 bases and 5 bases respectively, with 12 bases between them. The germline CDR1 and CDR2 sequences are MGHDK and SYGVNS. The CDR3 loop spans 13 amino acids. The CDR3 region has the DNA TGTGCCAGCAGTTTCTACGGGGGGACTGAAGCTTTCTTT. Its translation is CASSFYGGTEAFF.

The genes are TRBV28 and TRBJ2-7; D remains ambiguous. This CDR3 has 12 residues. Germline assignment: CDR1 MDHEN and CDR2 SYDVKM. V was trimmed by 8 bases and J by 4 bases, leaving 12 bases between them. The DNA of the CDR3 is TGTGCCAGCTTCCGAGGAGATTACGAGCAGTACTTC. Protein: CASFRGDYEQYF.

This chain uses TRBV18 with TRBJ2-2, with TRBD2 identical over 7 bases. The germline CDR1 and CDR2 sequences are KGHSH and LQKENI. The CDR3 is 14 residues long. V shed 10 bases, J shed 4 bases, and the junction held 9 bases outside the gene matches. The CDR3 reads CATSGLLRTGELFF. The CDR3 region has the DNA TGTGCCACCTCGGGACTATTGCGCACCGGGGAGCTGTTTTTT.

This clone was detected once. The V gene is TRBV7-8, the J gene TRBJ2-1; possibly TRBD2 for D (6 bases). Looked up from germline, CDR1 is SGHVS and CDR2 is FQNEAQ. The V end was cut by 5 bases, the J end by 1 base, with 12 bases between. The CDR3 covers 15 residues. The CDR3 nucleotides read TGTGCCAGCAGCCTGGGGACTTCTTCCTACAATGAGCAGTTCTTC. Protein product: CASSLGTSSYNEQFF. Using reference TRBV7-8 and TRBJ2-1 for the parts outside the CDR3, the full variable domain is GAGVSQSPRYKVAKRGQDVALRCDPISGHVSLFWYQQALGQGPEFLTYFQNEAQLDKSGLPSDRFFAERPEGSVSTLKIQRTQQEDSAVYLCASSLGTSSYNEQFFGPGTRLTVL.

Comment on this clone: An end of the junction differs from the germline gene, which may be a read error. The CDR3 DNA follows: TGTTCCAGCAGCCCCGGTCAGACAGGCGGCTACACCTTC. As protein: CSSSPGQTGGYTF. The chain has TRBV7-9 and TRBJ1-2; perhaps TRBD1 as D (6 bases). Germline V gives CDR1 SEHNR, CDR2 FQNEAQ (reference sequence). This CDR3 comprises 13 residues.